What follows describes a single T cell receptor (beta chain). Regarding time point: cycle 4 day 1 (C4D1), after 6 weeks of nivolumab. Each patient experienced a relapse that followed autologous stem cell transplantation, and brentuximab vedotin exposure varied. Clones were sequenced by immunoSEQ multiplex PCR, and TCRdb holds only the in-frame ones, with some missing. The sample includes about 110,000 clones, about nine tenths seen only once; the top ten take roughly 19%. This specimen comes from a study of PD-1 blockade in classical Hodgkin lymphoma. V was shortened by 8 bases and J by 4 bases, with 14 bases between the two germline ends. The CDR3 runs to 14 residues. The germline V gene encodes CDR1 MDHEN and CDR2 SYDVKM.

This chain joins TRBV28 and TRBJ2-2; no firm D call. The receptor's source is a human donor with classical Hodgkin lymphoma. The source material was peripheral blood mononuclear cells (PBMCs), sampled before the fourth cycle of nivolumab. The chain's CDR3 is CASWATMGTGELFF. CDR3 bases: TGTGCCAGCTGGGCGACGATGGGCACCGGGGAGCTGTTTTTT.